The 5 T cell receptor beta chains presented below share a single source sample, sequenced in a study of immune heterogeneity within non-small cell lung tumors. Multiplex PCR was performed with 32 V and 13 J primers, and it amplified TCR beta CDR3. TCRdb used MiXCR to reprocess the multiplex PCR reads, holding one entry per CDR3 protein. Of under 3,500 distinct CDR3 sequences in the sample, about a sixth are singletons; the top ten hold about 17%. Template input, which was bulk tumor genomic DNA, totaled roughly 540 ng per sample. Surgeons took several biopsies per primary tumor, spaced far apart, during surgery. Undergoing curative surgery were patients whose non-small cell lung cancer was untreated and newly diagnosed. The specimen sequenced was lung tumor tissue. The receptor source for this set is a man aged 50 or older with non-small cell lung cancer.

The V call is TRBV11-2, the J call TRBJ1-3; maybe TRBD1 (6 bases). There are 15 residues in the CDR3. Trimming cost V 9 bases and J 4 bases, with 19 bases left between them. CDR1 SGHAT and CDR2 FQNNGV come from the germline V gene. CDR3 in DNA: TGTGCCAGTTCGCTCGGGGGGGCAAGAGGAAACACCATATATTTT. It translates to CASSLGGARGNTIYF.

This clonotype occurred many times. V is TRBV28 and J is TRBJ2-3; 8 nucleotides agree with TRBD2. The trim removed 1 base at V and 3 bases at J, leaving 15 bases unmatched. Germline lookup yields CDR1 MDHEN and CDR2 SYDVKM. This CDR3 spans 19 amino acids. This CDR3 is CASSLYLSSGPEGTDTQYF. The CDR3 DNA reads as TGTGCCAGCAGTTTATATCTGTCTAGCGGGCCCGAGGGGACAGATACGCAGTATTTT.

In this sample, this clonotype is medium-sized. The chain combines TRBV7-8 with TRBJ2-6, with unresolved D. Germline CDR1 and CDR2: SGHVS and FQNEAQ. V lost 1 base and J 0 bases, leaving 7 bases between the germline ends. The CDR3 spans 16 residues. The CDR3 here is CASSLVRSSGANVLTF. DNA of the CDR3: TGTGCCAGCAGCTTAGTTAGGAGCTCTGGGGCCAACGTCCTGACTTTC.

By share, this clonotype ranks as medium-sized. This rearrangement joins TRBV20-1 to TRBJ2-3, with 7 bases identical to TRBD1. The CDR3 is 17 amino acids. The trim removed 5 bases at V and 1 base at J, leaving 15 bases unmatched. Germline V gene data show CDR1 as DFQATT and CDR2 as SNEGSKA (reference sequence). The CDR3 protein is CSAPRDRERTGTDTQYF. The CDR3 coding sequence is TGCAGTGCTCCCCGGGACAGAGAAAGAACGGGCACAGATACGCAGTATTTT.

This clonotype has a count of ten or more. This chain connects TRBV28 to TRBJ2-1; D is uncertain. Trimming removed 8 bases at V and 9 bases at J, with 11 bases between. This CDR3 is built from 11 residues. Germline V gene data show CDR1 as MDHEN and CDR2 as SYDVKM. The CDR3 nucleotides are TGTGCCAGCGCTAGGTGGAGTGAGCAGTTCTTC. Translating gives CASARWSEQFF.